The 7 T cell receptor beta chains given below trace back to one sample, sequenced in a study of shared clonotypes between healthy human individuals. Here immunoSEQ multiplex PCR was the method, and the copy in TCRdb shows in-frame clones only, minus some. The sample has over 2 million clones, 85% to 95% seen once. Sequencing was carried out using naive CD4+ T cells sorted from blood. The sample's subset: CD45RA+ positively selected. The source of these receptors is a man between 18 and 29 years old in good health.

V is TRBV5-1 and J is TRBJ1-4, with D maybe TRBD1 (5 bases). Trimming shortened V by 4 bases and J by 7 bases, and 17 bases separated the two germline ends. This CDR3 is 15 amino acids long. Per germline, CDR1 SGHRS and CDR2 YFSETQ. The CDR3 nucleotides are TGCGCCAGCAGCGAGGGACCTTCGATTGGTGAAAAACTGTTTTTT. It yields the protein CASSEGPSIGEKLFF.

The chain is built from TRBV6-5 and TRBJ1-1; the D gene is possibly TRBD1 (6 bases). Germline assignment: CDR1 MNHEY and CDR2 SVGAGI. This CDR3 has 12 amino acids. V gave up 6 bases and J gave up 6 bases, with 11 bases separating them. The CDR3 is CASSIQGSEAFF. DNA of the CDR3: TGTGCCAGCAGCATACAGGGCTCTGAAGCTTTCTTT.

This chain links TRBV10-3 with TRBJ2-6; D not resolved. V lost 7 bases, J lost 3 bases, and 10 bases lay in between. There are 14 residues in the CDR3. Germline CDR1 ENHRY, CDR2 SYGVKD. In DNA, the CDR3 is TGTGCCATCATGAGTTCTGGTGGGGCCAACGTCCTGACTTTC. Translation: CAIMSSGGANVLTF.

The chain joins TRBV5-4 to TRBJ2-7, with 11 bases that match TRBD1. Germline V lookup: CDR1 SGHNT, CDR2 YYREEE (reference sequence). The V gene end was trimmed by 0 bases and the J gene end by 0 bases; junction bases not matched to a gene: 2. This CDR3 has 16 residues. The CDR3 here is CASSLAGTGGSYEQYF. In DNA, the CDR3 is TGTGCCAGCAGCTTGGCAGGGACAGGGGGCTCCTACGAGCAGTACTTC.

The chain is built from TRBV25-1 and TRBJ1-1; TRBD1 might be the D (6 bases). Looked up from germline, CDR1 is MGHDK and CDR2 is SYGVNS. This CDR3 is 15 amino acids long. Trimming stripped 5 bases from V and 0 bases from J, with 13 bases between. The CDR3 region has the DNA TGTGCCAGCAGTCCCCGGGACAACATGAACACTGAAGCTTTCTTT. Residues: CASSPRDNMNTEAFF.

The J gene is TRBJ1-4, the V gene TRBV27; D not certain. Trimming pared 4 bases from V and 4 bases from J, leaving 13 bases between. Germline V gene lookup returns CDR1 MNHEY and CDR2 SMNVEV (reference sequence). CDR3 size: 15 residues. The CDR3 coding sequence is TGTGCCAGCAGTTCCCCGAGACACCGTAATGAAAAACTGTTTTTT. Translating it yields CASSSPRHRNEKLFF. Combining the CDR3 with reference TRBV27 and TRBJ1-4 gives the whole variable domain EAQVTQNPRYLITVTGKKLTVTCSQNMNHEYMSWYRQDPGLGLRQIYYSMNVEVTDKGDVPEGYKVSRKEKRNFPLILESPSPNQTSLYFCASSSPRHRNEKLFFGSGTQLSVL.

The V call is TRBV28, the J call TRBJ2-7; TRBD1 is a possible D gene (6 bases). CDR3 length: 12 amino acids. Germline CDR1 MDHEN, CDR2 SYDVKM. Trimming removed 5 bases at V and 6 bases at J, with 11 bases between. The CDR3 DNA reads TGTGCCAGCAGTAGCGGACAGCGCGAGCAGTACTTC. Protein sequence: CASSSGQREQYF.